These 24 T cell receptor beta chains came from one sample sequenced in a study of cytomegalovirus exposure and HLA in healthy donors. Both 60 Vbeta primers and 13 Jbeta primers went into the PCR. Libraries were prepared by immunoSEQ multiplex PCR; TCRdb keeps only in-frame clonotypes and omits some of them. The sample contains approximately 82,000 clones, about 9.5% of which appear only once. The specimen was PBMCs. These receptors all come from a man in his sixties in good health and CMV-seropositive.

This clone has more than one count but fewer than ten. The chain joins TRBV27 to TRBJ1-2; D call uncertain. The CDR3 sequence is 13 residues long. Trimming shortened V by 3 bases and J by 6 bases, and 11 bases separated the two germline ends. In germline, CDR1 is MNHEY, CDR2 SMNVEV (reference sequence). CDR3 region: CASSFDTRNGYTF. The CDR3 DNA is TGTGCCAGCAGTTTCGATACGAGGAATGGCTACACCTTC.

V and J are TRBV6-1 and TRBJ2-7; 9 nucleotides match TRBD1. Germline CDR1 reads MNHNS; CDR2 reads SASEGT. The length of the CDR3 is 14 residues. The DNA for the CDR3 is TGTGCCAGCAGTGGAGGGACAGGGAATGGCCTTACGGACGTC. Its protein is CASSGGTGNGLTDV.

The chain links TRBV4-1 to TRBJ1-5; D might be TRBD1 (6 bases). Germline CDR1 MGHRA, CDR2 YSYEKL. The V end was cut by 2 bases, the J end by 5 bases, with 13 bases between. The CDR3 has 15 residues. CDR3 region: CASSQFAGGDQPQHF. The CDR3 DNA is TGCGCCAGCAGCCAATTTGCTGGGGGCGATCAGCCCCAGCATTTT.

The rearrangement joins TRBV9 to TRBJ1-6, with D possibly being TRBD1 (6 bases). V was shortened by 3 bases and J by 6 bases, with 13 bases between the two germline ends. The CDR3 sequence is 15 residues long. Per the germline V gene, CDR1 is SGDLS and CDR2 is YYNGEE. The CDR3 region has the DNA TGTGCCAGCAGCGCCCTGACAGGAGCTAATTCACCCCTCCACTTT. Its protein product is CASSALTGANSPLHF.

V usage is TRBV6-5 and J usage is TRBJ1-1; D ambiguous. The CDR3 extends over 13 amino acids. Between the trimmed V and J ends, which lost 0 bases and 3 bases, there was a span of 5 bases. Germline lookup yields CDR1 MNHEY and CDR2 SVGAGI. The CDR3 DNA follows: TGTGCCAGCAGTTACTCGGGCTACACTGAAGCTTTCTTT. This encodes CASSYSGYTEAFF.

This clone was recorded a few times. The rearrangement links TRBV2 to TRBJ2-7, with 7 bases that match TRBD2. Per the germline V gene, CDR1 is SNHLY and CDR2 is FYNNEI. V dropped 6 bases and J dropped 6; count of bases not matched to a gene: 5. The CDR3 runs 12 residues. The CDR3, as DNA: TGTGCCAGCAGCCTGAGCGGGACCGAGCAGTACTTC. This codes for CASSLSGTEQYF.

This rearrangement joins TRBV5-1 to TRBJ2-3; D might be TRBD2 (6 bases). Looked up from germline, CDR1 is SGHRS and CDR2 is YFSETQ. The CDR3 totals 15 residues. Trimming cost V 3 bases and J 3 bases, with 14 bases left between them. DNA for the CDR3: TGCGCCAGCAGCTCGGGCCGGGGGATAACAGATACGCAGTATTTT. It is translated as CASSSGRGITDTQYF.

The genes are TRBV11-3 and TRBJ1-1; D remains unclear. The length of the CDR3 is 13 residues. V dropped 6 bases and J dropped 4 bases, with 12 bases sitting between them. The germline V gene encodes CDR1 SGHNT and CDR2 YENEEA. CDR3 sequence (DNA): TGTGCCAGCAGTAAGACACGTACCACTGAAGCTTTCTTT. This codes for CASSKTRTTEAFF.

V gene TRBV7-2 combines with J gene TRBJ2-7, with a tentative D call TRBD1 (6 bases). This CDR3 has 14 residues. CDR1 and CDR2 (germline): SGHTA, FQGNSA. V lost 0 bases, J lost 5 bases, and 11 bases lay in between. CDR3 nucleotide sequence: TGTGCCAGCAGCTTAGCGGGGGCAAGTAACGAGCAGTACTTC. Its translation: CASSLAGASNEQYF.

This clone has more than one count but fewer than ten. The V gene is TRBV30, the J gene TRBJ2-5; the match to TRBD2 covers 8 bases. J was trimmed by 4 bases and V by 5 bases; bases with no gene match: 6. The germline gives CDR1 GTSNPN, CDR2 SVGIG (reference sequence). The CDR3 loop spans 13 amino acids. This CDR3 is CAWGAGGPETQYF. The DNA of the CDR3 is TGTGCCTGGGGCGCGGGAGGTCCAGAGACCCAGTACTTC. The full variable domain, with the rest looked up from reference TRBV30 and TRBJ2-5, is SQTIHQWPATLVQPVGSPLSLECTVEGTSNPNLYWYRQAAGRGLQLLFYSVGIGQISSEVPQNLSASRPQDRQFILSSKKLLLSDSGFYLCAWGAGGPETQYFGPGTRLLVL.

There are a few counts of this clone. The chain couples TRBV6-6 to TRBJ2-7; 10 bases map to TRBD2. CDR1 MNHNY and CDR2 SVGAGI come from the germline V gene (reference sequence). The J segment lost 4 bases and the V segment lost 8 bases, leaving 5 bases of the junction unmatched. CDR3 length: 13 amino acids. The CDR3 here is CASVLAGVYEQYF. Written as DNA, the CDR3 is TGTGCCAGCGTGCTAGCGGGAGTATACGAGCAGTACTTC.

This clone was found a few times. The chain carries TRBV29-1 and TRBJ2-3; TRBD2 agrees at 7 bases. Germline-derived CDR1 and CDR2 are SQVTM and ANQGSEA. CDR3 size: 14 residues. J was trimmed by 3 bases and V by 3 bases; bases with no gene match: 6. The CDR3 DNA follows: TGCAGCGTTGAGTCTAGCGGTTCGACAGATACGCAGTATTTT. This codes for CSVESSGSTDTQYF.

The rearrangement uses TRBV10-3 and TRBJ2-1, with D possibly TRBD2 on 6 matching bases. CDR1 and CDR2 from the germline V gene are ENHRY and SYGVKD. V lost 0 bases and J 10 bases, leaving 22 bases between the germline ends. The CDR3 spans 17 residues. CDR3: CAISESWVAELQFEQFF. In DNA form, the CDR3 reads TGTGCCATCAGTGAGTCGTGGGTAGCGGAACTCCAATTCGAGCAGTTCTTC.

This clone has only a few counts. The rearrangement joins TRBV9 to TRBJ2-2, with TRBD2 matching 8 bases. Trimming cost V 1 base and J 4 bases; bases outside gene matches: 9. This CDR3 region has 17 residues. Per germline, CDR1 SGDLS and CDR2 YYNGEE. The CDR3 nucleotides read TGTGCCAGCAGCGTACGCGGCGGGAGGAGCATCACCGGGGAGCTGTTTTTT. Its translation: CASSVRGGRSITGELFF.

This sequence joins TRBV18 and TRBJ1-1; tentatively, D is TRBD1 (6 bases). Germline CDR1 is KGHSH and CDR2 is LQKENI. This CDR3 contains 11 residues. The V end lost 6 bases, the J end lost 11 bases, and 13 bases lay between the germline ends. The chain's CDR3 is CASSADSDAFF. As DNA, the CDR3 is TGTGCCAGCTCTGCGGACAGTGATGCTTTCTTT.

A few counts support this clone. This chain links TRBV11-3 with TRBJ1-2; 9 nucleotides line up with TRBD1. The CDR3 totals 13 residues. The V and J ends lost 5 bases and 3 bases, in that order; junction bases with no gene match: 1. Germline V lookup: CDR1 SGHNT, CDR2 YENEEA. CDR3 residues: CASSRTGDYGYTF. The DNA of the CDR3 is TGTGCCAGCAGCCGGACAGGGGACTATGGCTACACCTTC. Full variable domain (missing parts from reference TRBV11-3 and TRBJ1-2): EAGVVQSPRYKIIEKKQPVAFWCNPISGHNTLYWYLQNLGQGPELLIRYENEEAVDDSQLPKDRFSAERLKGVDSTLKIQPAELGDSAVYLCASSRTGDYGYTFGSGTRLTVV.

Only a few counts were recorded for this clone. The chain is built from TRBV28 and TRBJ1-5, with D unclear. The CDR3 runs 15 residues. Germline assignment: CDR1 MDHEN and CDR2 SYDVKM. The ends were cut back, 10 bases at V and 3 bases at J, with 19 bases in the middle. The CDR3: CATLTFLRDNQPQHF. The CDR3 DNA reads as TGTGCCACTCTCACTTTTTTGAGGGACAATCAGCCCCAGCATTTT.

CDR3 sequence reads: CASSPRGGYTEAFF. The CDR3 DNA is TGTGCCAGCAGTCCCCGAGGAGGGTACACTGAAGCTTTCTTT. The chain couples TRBV28 to TRBJ1-1; the D is unclear. The V end was cut by 5 bases, the J end by 3 bases, with 13 bases between. The germline V gene encodes CDR1 MDHEN and CDR2 SYDVKM. The CDR3 contains 14 residues.

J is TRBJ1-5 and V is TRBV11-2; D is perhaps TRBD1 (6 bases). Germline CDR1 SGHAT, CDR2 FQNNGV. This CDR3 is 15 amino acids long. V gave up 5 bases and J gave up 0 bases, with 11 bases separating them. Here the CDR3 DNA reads TGTGCCAGCAGCCCGACAGGATATAGCAATCAGCCCCAGCATTTT. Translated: CASSPTGYSNQPQHF.

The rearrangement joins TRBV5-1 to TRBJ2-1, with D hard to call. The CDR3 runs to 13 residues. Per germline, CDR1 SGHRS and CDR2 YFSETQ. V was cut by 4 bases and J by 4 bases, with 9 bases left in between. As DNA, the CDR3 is TGCGCCAGCAGCCCACAGCAGTACAATGAGCAGTTCTTC. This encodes CASSPQQYNEQFF.

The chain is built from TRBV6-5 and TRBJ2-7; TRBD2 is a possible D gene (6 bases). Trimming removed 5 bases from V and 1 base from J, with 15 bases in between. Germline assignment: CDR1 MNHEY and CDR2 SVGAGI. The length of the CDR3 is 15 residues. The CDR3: CASSRDFSGSYEQYF. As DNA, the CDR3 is TGTGCCAGCAGTCGGGACTTCTCTGGATCCTACGAGCAGTACTTC.

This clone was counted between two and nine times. The CDR3 DNA sequence: TGTGCCAGCAGTTCCCCCACAGGGGGCCAGGCCCAGTACTTC. It specifies CASSSPTGGQAQYF. This chain links TRBV27 with TRBJ2-5; 9 positions agree with TRBD1. Per germline, CDR1 MNHEY and CDR2 SMNVEV (reference sequence). This CDR3 contains 14 residues. The V gene end was trimmed by 4 bases and the J gene end by 9 bases; junction bases not matched to a gene: 9.

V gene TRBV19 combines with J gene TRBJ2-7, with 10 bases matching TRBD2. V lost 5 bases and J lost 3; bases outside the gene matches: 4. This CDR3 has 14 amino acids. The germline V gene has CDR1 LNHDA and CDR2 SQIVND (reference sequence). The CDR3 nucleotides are TGTGCCAGTAGTTTAAGCGGGAGGGACTACGAGCAGTACTTC. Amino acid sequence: CASSLSGRDYEQYF.

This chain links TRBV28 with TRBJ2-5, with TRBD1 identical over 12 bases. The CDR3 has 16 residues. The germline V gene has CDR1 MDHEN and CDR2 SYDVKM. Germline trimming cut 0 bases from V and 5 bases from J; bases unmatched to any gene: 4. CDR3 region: CASSLWSGTGGETQYF. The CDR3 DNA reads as TGTGCCAGCAGTTTATGGTCCGGGACAGGGGGCGAGACCCAGTACTTC.